One sample yielded the 26 T cell receptor beta chains listed below, sequenced in a study of CXCR3-negative and CXCR3-positive naive CD8 T cells (dated by TCRdb to about 2019). No antigen has been assigned to these receptors. Sequencing used a NextSeq 550. The Human TCR Profiling Kit (MiLaboratory) was used to prepare UMI-labeled 5' RACE TRB cDNA libraries. TCRdb reprocessed the reads and lists each CDR3 protein sequence as a single entry, with no DNA. This specimen's table enumerates 50,000 to 65,000 distinct CDR3 sequences. The top ten constitute roughly 0.8% of the sample. Results and caveats for the whole study, not just this receptor: TRB CDR3s from CXCR3-positive naive cells showed higher hydrophobicity (lower Kidera factor 4), lower energy, and higher strength and volume indices than CXCR3-negative naive cells.

Sequenced: naive CXCR3+ CD8+ T cells from blood. Explained via the paper, the cell subset or site label denotes: CD45RO-CCR7+CD27+CD95- naive CD8+ T cells expressing CXCR3 (TNR3+). Receptor source: a human donor in good health. Some clones in this sample may be carry-over from other donors' samples.

The gene calls are TRBV7-2 and TRBJ2-1. Per the germline V gene, CDR1 is SGHTA and CDR2 is FQGNSA. This CDR3 comprises 14 residues. The CDR3: CASSSVVAGNEQFF.

The CDR3: CASSQDVSGSDGYTF. The rearrangement links TRBV14 to TRBJ1-2. Germline-derived CDR1 and CDR2 are SGHDN and FVKESK. This CDR3 has 15 amino acids.

This chain connects TRBV6-2 or TRBV6-3 to TRBJ2-1; TCRdb calls TRBD1, which cannot be checked without DNA. The CDR3 has 15 residues. Germline V lookup: CDR1 MNHEY, CDR2 SVGEGT. The CDR3 is CASSSLRDTYNEQFF.

This chain joins TRBV10-3 and TRBJ1-5; TCRdb's D gene call, TRBD1, goes unchecked for lack of DNA. The CDR3 runs 14 residues. In germline, CDR1 is ENHRY, CDR2 SYGVKD. The CDR3 region is CAISESEIGGPQHF.

The chain is built from TRBV15 and TRBJ2-7; lacking DNA, the TRBD1 call made by TCRdb goes unchecked. This CDR3 is built from 15 residues. Germline V CDR1 and CDR2: LNHNV, YYDKDF (reference sequence). The CDR3 sequence: CATSRSRDSSYEQYF.

The V and J genes are TRBV4-3 and TRBJ1-2; as DNA is missing, the TRBD1 call by TCRdb cannot be tested. The CDR3 is made up of 15 amino acids. Germline V gene data show CDR1 as LGHNA and CDR2 as YSLEER. CDR3 residues: CASSLGAGPNYGYTF.

The CDR3 sequence: CASSADRHSGANVLTF. This sequence joins TRBV12-3 or TRBV12-4 and TRBJ2-6; the D call of TRBD1 rests on TCRdb alone, since no DNA is present to check it. The CDR3 is made up of 16 amino acids.

This chain uses TRBV28 with TRBJ2-7; the TRBD2 assignment by TCRdb is unverifiable without DNA. Looked up from germline, CDR1 is MDHEN and CDR2 is SYDVKM. This CDR3 has 13 amino acids. CDR3 residues: CATTREEAYEQYF.

The CDR3 loop reads CASSSPGSYEQYF. The rearrangement links TRBV7-9 to TRBJ2-7; TCRdb indicates TRBD1, and absent DNA this call remains unverified. The CDR3 consists of 13 residues. Germline CDR1 is SEHNR and CDR2 is FQNEAQ (reference sequence).

V is TRBV10-3 and J is TRBJ1-1. CDR1 and CDR2 (germline): ENHRY, SYGVKD. This CDR3 has 14 amino acids. Here the CDR3 reads CAIRDLAGNTEAFF.

The chain joins TRBV7-9 to TRBJ1-4; there is no DNA to check the TCRdb D call of TRBD1. Germline CDR1 SEHNR, CDR2 FQNEAQ (reference sequence). This CDR3 is 17 amino acids long. The CDR3 reads CASSHRAAGGTNEKLFF. Combining the CDR3 with reference TRBV7-9 and TRBJ1-4 gives the whole variable domain DTGVSQNPRHKITKRGQNVTFRCDPISEHNRLYWYRQTLGQGPEFLTYFQNEAQLEKSRLLSDRFSAERPKGSFSTLEIQRTEQGDSAMYLCASSHRAAGGTNEKLFFGSGTQLSVL.

The chain combines TRBV7-6 with TRBJ2-1. The CDR3 totals 12 residues. The germline V gene has CDR1 SGHVS and CDR2 FNYEAQ. This CDR3 is CASSLVSDEQFF. The full variable domain, in which reference TRBV7-6 and TRBJ2-1 provide the parts outside the CDR3, is GAGVSQSPRYKVTKRGQDVALRCDPISGHVSLYWYRQALGQGPEFLTYFNYEAQQDKSGLPNDRFSAERPEGSISTLTIQRTEQRDSAMYRCASSLVSDEQFFGPGTRLTVL.

The chain couples TRBV25-1 to TRBJ2-7; TCRdb's D call, TRBD2, is unchecked because there is no DNA. Germline lookup yields CDR1 MGHDK and CDR2 SYGVNS. This CDR3 has 13 amino acids. The CDR3 loop is CASKLAGSYEQYF.

The chain has TRBV5-1 and TRBJ2-2; the D call of TRBD1 rests on TCRdb alone, since no DNA is present to check it. Germline loops: CDR1 SGHRS, CDR2 YFSETQ. This CDR3 comprises 14 residues. The CDR3 sequence: CASSPDRFTGELFF.

This rearrangement joins TRBV4-3 to TRBJ2-3; the TCRdb D gene call, TRBD2, has no DNA to confirm it. The CDR3 covers 17 residues. In germline, CDR1 is LGHNA, CDR2 YSLEER. CDR3 residues: CASSQDVLAGATDTQYF.

The chain has TRBV27 and TRBJ2-7; the TCRdb D gene call, TRBD1, has no DNA to confirm it. Germline-derived CDR1 and CDR2 are MNHEY and SMNVEV (reference sequence). The CDR3 totals 14 residues. The CDR3 region is CASSTGQSSYEQYF.

The rearrangement joins TRBV27 to TRBJ2-1; TCRdb's D call, TRBD2, is unchecked because there is no DNA. Germline assignment: CDR1 MNHEY and CDR2 SMNVEV (reference sequence). The CDR3 spans 15 residues. CDR3 amino acids: CASSSRLAVYNEQFF.

The rearrangement joins TRBV6-8 to TRBJ2-7; TCRdb outputs TRBD1, but without DNA this stays unchecked. Germline V CDR1 and CDR2: MNHGY, SAAAGT. The CDR3 covers 15 residues. This chain's CDR3 is CASSKRQGGAYEQYF.

The V and J genes are TRBV29-1 and TRBJ2-5. This CDR3 is built from 13 residues. Germline V lookup: CDR1 SQVTM, CDR2 ANQGSEA. The CDR3 loop is CSVAGMYQETQYF.

V usage is TRBV6-2 or TRBV6-3 and J usage is TRBJ2-2; TCRdb picks TRBD2, but there is no DNA to check that call. Germline CDR1 MNHEY, CDR2 SVGEGT. The CDR3 contains 14 residues. CDR3 sequence reads: CASDLGGGKVELFF.

The chain has TRBV10-1 and TRBJ2-1; TCRdb reports TRBD2, a call that lacks DNA to check it against. Germline-derived CDR1 and CDR2 are WNHNN and SYGVQD (reference sequence). The CDR3 contains 14 residues. CDR3 sequence reads: CASSESGTYNEQFF.

The chain employs TRBV29-1 and TRBJ2-5; TCRdb gives TRBD1 as the D gene, but with no DNA this cannot be confirmed. Germline CDR1 is SQVTM and CDR2 is ANQGSEA. This CDR3 region has 14 residues. CDR3 loop: CSVEWGRGEETQYF. Full variable domain (outside the CDR3, taken from reference TRBV29-1 and TRBJ2-5): SAVISQKPSRDICQRGTSLTIQCQVDSQVTMMFWYRQQPGQSLTLIATANQGSEATYESGFVIDKFPISRPNLTFSTLTVSNMSPEDSSIYLCSVEWGRGEETQYFGPGTRLLVL.

V gene TRBV14 combines with J gene TRBJ2-7. Germline V gives CDR1 SGHDN, CDR2 FVKESK. The CDR3 has 13 residues. Here the CDR3 reads CASSQTRSYEQYF.

The chain is built from TRBV28 and TRBJ2-2. Germline CDR1 is MDHEN and CDR2 is SYDVKM. This CDR3 is 13 amino acids long. The CDR3 here is CASTQANTEELFF.

The chain recombines TRBV7-9 with TRBJ2-5; TCRdb outputs TRBD1, but without DNA this stays unchecked. The germline V gene encodes CDR1 SEHNR and CDR2 FQNEAQ (reference sequence). CDR3 size: 14 residues. The CDR3 sequence: CASSGQGPGETQYF.

The rearrangement uses TRBV28 and TRBJ1-5; TCRdb calls TRBD1, which cannot be checked without DNA. Germline CDR1 is MDHEN and CDR2 is SYDVKM. There are 17 residues in the CDR3. The chain's CDR3 is CASSLPRTGGLWQPQHF.